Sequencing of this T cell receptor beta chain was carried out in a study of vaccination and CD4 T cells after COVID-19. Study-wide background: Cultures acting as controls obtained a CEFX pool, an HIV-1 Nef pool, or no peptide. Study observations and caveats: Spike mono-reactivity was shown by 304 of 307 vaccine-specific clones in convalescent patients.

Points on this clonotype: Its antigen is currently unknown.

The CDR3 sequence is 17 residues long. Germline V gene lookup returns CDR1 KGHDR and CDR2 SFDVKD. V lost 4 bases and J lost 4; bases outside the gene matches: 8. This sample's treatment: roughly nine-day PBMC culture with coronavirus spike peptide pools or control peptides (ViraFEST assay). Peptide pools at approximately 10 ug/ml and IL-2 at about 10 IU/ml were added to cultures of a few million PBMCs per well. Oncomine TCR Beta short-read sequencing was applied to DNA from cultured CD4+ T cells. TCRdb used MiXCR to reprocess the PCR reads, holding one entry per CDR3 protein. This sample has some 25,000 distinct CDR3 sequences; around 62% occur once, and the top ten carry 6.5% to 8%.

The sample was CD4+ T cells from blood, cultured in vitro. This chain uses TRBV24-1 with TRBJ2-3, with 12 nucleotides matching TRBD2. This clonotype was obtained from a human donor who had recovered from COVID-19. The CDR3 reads CATSEVTSGRVADTQYF. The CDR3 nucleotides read TGTGCCACCAGTGAGGTGACTAGCGGGAGAGTGGCAGATACGCAGTATTTT.